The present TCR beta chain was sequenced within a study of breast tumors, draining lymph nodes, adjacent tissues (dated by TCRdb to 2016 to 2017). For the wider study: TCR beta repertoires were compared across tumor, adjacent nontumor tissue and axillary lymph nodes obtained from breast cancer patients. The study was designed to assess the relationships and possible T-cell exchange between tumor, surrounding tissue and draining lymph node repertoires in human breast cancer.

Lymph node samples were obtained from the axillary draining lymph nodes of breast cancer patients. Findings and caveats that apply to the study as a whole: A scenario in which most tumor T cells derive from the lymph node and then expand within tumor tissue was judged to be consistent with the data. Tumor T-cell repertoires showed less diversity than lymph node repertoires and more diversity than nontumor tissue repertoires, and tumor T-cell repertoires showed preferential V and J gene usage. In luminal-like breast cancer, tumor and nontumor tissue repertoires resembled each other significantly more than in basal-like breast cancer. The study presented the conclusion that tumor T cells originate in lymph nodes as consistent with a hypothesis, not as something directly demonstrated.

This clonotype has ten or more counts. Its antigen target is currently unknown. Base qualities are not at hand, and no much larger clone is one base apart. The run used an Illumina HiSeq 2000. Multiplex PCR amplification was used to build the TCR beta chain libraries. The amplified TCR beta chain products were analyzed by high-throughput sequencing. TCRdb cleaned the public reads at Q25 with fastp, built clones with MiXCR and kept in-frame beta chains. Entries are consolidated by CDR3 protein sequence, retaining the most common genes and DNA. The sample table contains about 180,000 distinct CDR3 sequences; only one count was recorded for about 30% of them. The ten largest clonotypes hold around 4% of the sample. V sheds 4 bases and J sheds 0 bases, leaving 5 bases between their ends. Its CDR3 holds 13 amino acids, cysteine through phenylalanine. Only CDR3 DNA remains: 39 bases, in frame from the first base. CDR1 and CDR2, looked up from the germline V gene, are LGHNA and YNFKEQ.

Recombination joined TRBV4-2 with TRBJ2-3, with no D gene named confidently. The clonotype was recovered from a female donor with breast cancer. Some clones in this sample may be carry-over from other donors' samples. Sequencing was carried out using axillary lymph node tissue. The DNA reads TGTGCCAGCAGCCCCTCTAGCACAGATACGCAGTATTTT. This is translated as CASSPSSTDTQYF.